The rows below give T cell receptor beta chains drawn from one sample of a study of cytomegalovirus exposure and HLA in healthy donors. Generated by immunoSEQ multiplex PCR, the TCRdb table keeps only in-frame clones and is missing some. This sample has about 52,000 clones, with 65% to 80% found just once. The sequencing input was PBMCs. The receptors originated from a woman aged 50 to 65 in good health and CMV-seronegative. CDR3s include the opening cysteine and the closing phenylalanine or tryptophan. D genes are given only for firm matches. For some rows the clone size is stated as once, few or many, or as a class when expanded; others skip it.

CASSFQASTNEKLFF TGTGCCAGCAGCTTCCAGGCCTCAACTAATGAAAAACTGTTTTTT TRBJ1-4 15 once TRBV7-2 -
CASSLGVVGGQETQYF TGCGCCAGCAGCTTGGGGGTTGTCGGCGGACAAGAGACCCAGTACTTC TRBJ2-5 16 medium-sized TRBV5-1 -
CASSQDDRELQPQHF TGCGCCAGCAGCCAAGACGACAGGGAACTTCAGCCCCAGCATTTT TRBJ1-5 15 - TRBV4-1 TRBD1
CASSQVMGGQQPQHF TGCGCCAGCAGCCAAGTCATGGGGGGGCAGCAGCCCCAGCATTTT TRBJ1-5 15 - TRBV4-3 -
CASSLALGWDIQYF TGTGCCAGCAGCTTGGCCCTAGGATGGGACATTCAGTACTTC TRBJ2-4 14 few TRBV5-8 -
CASSVDVGDSFYEQYF TGTGCCAGCAGCGTAGATGTCGGGGATTCCTTCTACGAGCAGTACTTC TRBJ2-7 16 - TRBV9 -
CASSLEGGYSYNEQFF TGCGCCAGCAGCCTGGAAGGCGGGTACTCCTACAATGAGCAGTTCTTC TRBJ2-1 16 - TRBV5-1 -
CSGQGSYGYTF TGCAGTGGACAGGGTTCCTATGGCTACACCTTC TRBJ1-2 11 once TRBV20-1 TRBD1
CASSWAGQGSYEQYF TGTGCCAGCAGCTGGGCGGGACAGGGGTCCTACGAGCAGTACTTC TRBJ2-7 15 - TRBV27 TRBD1
CASSHTSGGARELFF TGTGCCAGCAGCCACACTAGCGGGGGGGCCCGGGAGCTGTTTTTT TRBJ2-2 15 - TRBV6-5 TRBD2
CASSWGQDEKLFF TGTGCCAGCAGTTGGGGACAGGATGAAAAACTGTTTTTT TRBJ1-4 13 - TRBV7-9 TRBD1